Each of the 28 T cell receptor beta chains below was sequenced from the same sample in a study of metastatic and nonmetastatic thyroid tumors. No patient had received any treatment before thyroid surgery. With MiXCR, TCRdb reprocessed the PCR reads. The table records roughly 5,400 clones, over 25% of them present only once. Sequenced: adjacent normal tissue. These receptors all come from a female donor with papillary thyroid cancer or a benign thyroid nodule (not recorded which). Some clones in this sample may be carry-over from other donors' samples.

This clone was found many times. This chain's CDR3 is CASSLVREETQYF. Here the CDR3 DNA reads TGTGCCAGCAGCTTAGTCAGGGAAGAGACCCAGTACTTC. The chain carries TRBV7-2 and TRBJ2-5, with D maybe TRBD1 (5 bases). Trimming shortened V by 1 base and J by 3 bases, and 6 bases separated the two germline ends. There are 13 residues in the CDR3. Germline CDR1 SGHTA, CDR2 FQGNSA. Drawing the rest from reference TRBV7-2 and TRBJ2-5, the complete variable domain is GAGVSQSPSNKVTEKGKDVELRCDPISGHTALYWYRQSLGQGLEFLIYFQGNSAPDKSGLPSDRFSAERTGGSVSTLTIQRTQQEDSAVYLCASSLVREETQYFGPGTRLLVL.

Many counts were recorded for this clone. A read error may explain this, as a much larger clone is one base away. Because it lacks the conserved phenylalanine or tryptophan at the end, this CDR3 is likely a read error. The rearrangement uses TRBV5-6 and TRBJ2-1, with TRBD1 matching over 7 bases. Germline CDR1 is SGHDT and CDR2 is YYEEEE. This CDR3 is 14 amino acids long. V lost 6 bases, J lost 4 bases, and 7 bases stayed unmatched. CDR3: CASIPGTDYNEQFI. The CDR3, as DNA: TGTGCCAGCATCCCCGGGACAGATTACAATGAGCAGTTCATC.

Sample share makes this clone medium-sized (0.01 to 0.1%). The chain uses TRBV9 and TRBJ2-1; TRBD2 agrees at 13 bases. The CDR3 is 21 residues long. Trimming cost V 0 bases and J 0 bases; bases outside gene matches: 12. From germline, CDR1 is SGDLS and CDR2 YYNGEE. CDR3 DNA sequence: TGTGCCAGCAGCGTAGCTAGAACTAGCGGGAGGGTTTGGAGCTCCTACAATGAGCAGTTCTTC. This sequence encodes CASSVARTSGRVWSSYNEQFF.

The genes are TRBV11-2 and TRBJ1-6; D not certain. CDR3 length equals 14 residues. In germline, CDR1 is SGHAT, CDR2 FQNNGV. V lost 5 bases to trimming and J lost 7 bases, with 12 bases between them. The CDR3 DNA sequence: TGTGCCAGCAGCCTTGAGAGGAGGAATTCACCCCTCCACTTT. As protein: CASSLERRNSPLHF.

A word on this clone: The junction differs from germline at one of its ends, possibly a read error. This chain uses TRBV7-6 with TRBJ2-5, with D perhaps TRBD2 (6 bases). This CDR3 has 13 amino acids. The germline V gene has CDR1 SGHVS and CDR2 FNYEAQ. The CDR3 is CASSLGEAETKYF. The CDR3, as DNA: TGTGCCAGCAGCTTAGGGGAGGCAGAGACCAAGTACTTC. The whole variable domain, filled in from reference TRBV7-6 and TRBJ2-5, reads GAGVSQSPRYKVTKRGQDVALRCDPISGHVSLYWYRQALGQGPEFLTYFNYEAQQDKSGLPNDRFSAERPEGSISTLTIQRTEQRDSAMYRCASSLGEAETKYFGPGTRLLVL.

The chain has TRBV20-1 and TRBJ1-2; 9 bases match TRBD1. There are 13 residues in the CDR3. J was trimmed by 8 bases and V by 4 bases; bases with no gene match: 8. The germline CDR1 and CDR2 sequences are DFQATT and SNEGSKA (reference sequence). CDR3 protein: CSAKGGQGDGYTF. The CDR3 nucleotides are TGCAGTGCTAAGGGGGGACAGGGAGACGGCTACACCTTC.

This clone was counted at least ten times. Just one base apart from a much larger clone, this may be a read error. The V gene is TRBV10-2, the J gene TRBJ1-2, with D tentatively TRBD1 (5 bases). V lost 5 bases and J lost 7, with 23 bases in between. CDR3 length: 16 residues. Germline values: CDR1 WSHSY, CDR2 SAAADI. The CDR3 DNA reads TGCGCCAGCAGTAGGTTAAGACCTGGGGGTTTCTGTGGCTACACCTTC. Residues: CASSRLRPGGFCGYTF.

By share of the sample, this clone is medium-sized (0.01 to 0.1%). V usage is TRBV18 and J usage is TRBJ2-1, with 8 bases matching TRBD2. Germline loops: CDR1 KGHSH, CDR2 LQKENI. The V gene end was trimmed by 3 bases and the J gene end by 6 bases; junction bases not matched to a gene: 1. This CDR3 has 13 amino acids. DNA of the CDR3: TGTGCCAGCTCACCCGGGACTAGCAATGAGCAGTTCTTC. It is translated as CASSPGTSNEQFF.

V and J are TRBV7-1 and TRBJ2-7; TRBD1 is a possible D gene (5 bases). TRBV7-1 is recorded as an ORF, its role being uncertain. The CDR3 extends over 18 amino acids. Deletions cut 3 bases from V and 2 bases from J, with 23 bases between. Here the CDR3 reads CASSSSLGSPWGAYEQYF. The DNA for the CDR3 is TGTGCCAGCAGCTCGTCGCTCGGGTCCCCTTGGGGCGCCTACGAGCAGTACTTC.

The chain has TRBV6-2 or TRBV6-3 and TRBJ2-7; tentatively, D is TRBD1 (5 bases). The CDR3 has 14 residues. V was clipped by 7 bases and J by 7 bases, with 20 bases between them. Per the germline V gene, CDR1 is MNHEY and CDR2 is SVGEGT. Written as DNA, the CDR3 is TGTGCCAGCAAATCCAAAAATTTCGACAGAGAGCAGTACTTC. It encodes CASKSKNFDREQYF.

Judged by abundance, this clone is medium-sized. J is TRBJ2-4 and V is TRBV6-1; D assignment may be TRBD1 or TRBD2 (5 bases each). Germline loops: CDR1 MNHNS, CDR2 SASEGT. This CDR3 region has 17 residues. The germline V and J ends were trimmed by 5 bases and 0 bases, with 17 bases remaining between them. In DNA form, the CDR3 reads TGTGCCAGCAGTTATGGTGATTCGGGGCTAGCCAAAAACATTCAGTACTTC. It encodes CASSYGDSGLAKNIQYF.

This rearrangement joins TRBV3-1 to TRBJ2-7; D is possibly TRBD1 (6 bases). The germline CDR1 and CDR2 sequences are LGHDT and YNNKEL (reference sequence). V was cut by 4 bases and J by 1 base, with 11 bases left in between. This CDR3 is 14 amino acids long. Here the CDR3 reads CASSPTTGSYEQYF. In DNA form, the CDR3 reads TGTGCCAGCAGCCCCACGACAGGTTCCTACGAGCAGTACTTC.

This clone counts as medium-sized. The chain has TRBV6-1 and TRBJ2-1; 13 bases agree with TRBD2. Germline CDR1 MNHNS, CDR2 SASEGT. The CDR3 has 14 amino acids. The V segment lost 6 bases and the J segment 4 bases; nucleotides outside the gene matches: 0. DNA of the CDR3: TGTGCCAGCAGGACTAGCGGGAGGTACAATGAGCAGTTCTTC. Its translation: CASRTSGRYNEQFF.

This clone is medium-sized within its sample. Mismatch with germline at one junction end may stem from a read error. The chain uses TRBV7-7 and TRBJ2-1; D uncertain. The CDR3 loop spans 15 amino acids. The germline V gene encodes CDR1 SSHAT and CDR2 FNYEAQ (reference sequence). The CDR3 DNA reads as TGTGCTAGCAGCTTAGGGCCGAGAGTATTAAATGAGCAGTTCTTC. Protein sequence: CASSLGPRVLNEQFF.

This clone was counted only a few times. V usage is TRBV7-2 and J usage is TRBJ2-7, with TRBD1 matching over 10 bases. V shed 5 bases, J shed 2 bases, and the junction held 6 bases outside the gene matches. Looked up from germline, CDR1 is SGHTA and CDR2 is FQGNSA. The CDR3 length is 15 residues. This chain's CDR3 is CASSLGQGGTYEQYF. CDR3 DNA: TGTGCCAGCAGCCTAGGACAGGGGGGGACCTACGAGCAGTACTTC.

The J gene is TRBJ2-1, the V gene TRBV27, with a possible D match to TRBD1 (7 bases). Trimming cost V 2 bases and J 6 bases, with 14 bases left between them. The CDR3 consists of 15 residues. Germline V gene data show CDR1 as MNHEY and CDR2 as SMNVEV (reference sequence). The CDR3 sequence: CASSLRRDSLNEQFF. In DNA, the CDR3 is TGTGCCAGCAGTTTAAGGCGGGACAGCCTCAATGAGCAGTTCTTC.

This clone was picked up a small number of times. The CDR3 loop reads CASSAQTGGETQYF. DNA for the CDR3: TGTGCCAGCAGTGCTCAGACAGGGGGAGAGACCCAGTACTTC. This chain uses TRBV2 with TRBJ2-5; 9 bases fit TRBD1. The length of the CDR3 is 14 residues. J lost 4 bases, V lost 4 bases, and 4 bases had no gene match. The V gene's germline CDR1 is SNHLY and CDR2 FYNNEI. Full variable domain (remainder filled in from reference TRBV2 and TRBJ2-5): EPEVTQTPSHQVTQMGQEVILRCVPISNHLYFYWYRQILGQKVEFLVSFYNNEISEKSEIFDDQFSVERPDGSNFTLKIRSTKLEDSAMYFCASSAQTGGETQYFGPGTRLLVL.

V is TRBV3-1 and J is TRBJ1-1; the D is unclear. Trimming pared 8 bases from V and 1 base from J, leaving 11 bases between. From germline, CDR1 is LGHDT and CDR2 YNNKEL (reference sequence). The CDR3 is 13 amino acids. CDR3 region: CASDAGKNTEAFF. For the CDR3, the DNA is TGTGCCAGCGATGCCGGGAAGAACACTGAAGCTTTCTTT.

In nucleotides, the CDR3 is TGTGCCAGCAGCCAAGACTTTACTGAGCAGTTCTTC. This codes for CASSQDFTEQFF. The genes are TRBV3-1 and TRBJ2-1, with D unclear. This CDR3 spans 12 amino acids. CDR1 LGHDT and CDR2 YNNKEL come from the germline V gene (reference sequence). V gave up 0 bases and J gave up 9 bases, with 6 bases separating them.

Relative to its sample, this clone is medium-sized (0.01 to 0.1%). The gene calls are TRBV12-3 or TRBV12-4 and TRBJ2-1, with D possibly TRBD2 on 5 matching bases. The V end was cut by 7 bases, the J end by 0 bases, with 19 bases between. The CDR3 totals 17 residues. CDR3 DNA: TGTGCCAGCACCCCGTTGGGAGCGTTTAGCTCCTACAATGAGCAGTTCTTC. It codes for CASTPLGAFSSYNEQFF.

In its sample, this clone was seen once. CDR3: CSARSWAGSTDTQYF. The CDR3 DNA follows: TGCAGTGCTAGGAGTTGGGCGGGGAGCACAGATACGCAGTATTTT. This chain uses TRBV20-1 with TRBJ2-3, with D perhaps matching TRBD2 (6 bases). Germline CDR1 is DFQATT and CDR2 is SNEGSKA (reference sequence). Between the trimmed V and J ends, which lost 3 bases and 0 bases, there was a span of 13 bases. There are 15 residues in the CDR3.

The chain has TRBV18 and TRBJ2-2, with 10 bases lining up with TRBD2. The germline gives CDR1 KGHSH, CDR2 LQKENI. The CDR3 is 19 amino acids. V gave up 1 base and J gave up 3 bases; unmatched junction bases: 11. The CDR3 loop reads CASSPLPSGRASYTGELFF. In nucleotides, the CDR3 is TGTGCCAGCTCACCACTCCCAAGCGGGAGGGCCTCGTACACCGGGGAGCTGTTTTTT.

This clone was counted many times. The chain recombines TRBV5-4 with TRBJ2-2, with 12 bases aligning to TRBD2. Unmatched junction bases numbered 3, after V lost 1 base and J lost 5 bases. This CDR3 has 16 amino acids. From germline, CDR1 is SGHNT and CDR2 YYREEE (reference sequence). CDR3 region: CASSLPTSGGTGELFF. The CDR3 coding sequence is TGTGCCAGCAGCTTGCCCACTAGCGGGGGGACCGGGGAGCTGTTTTTT.

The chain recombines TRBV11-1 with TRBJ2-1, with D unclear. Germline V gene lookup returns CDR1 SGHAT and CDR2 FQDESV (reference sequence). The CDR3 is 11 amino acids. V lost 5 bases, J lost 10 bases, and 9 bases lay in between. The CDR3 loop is CASSHPGEQFF. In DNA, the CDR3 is TGTGCCAGCAGCCACCCCGGAGAGCAGTTCTTC.

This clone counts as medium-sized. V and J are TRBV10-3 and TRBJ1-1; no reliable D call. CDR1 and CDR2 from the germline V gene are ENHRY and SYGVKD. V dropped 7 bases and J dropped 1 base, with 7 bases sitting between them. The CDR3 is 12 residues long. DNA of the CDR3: TGTGCCATCAAGAATCCGAACACTGAAGCTTTCTTT. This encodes CAIKNPNTEAFF.

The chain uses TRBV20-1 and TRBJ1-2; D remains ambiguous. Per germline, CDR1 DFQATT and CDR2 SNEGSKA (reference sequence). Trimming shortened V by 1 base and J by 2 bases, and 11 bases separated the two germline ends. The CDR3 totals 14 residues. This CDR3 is CSARGTSQNYGYTF. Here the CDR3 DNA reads TGCAGTGCTAGAGGAACCTCACAAAACTATGGCTACACCTTC.

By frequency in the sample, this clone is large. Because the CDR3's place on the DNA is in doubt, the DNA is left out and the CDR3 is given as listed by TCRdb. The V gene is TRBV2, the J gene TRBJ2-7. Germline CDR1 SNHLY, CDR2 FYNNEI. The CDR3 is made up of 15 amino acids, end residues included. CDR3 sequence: CASSDRFLGMGEQYF.

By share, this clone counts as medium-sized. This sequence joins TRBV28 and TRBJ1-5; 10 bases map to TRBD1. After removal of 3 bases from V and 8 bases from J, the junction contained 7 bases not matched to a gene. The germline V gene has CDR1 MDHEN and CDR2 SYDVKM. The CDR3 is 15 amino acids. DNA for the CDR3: TGTGCCAGCAGTTTGCCGACAGGGGGCGTGGAGCCCCAGCATTTT. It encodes CASSLPTGGVEPQHF.